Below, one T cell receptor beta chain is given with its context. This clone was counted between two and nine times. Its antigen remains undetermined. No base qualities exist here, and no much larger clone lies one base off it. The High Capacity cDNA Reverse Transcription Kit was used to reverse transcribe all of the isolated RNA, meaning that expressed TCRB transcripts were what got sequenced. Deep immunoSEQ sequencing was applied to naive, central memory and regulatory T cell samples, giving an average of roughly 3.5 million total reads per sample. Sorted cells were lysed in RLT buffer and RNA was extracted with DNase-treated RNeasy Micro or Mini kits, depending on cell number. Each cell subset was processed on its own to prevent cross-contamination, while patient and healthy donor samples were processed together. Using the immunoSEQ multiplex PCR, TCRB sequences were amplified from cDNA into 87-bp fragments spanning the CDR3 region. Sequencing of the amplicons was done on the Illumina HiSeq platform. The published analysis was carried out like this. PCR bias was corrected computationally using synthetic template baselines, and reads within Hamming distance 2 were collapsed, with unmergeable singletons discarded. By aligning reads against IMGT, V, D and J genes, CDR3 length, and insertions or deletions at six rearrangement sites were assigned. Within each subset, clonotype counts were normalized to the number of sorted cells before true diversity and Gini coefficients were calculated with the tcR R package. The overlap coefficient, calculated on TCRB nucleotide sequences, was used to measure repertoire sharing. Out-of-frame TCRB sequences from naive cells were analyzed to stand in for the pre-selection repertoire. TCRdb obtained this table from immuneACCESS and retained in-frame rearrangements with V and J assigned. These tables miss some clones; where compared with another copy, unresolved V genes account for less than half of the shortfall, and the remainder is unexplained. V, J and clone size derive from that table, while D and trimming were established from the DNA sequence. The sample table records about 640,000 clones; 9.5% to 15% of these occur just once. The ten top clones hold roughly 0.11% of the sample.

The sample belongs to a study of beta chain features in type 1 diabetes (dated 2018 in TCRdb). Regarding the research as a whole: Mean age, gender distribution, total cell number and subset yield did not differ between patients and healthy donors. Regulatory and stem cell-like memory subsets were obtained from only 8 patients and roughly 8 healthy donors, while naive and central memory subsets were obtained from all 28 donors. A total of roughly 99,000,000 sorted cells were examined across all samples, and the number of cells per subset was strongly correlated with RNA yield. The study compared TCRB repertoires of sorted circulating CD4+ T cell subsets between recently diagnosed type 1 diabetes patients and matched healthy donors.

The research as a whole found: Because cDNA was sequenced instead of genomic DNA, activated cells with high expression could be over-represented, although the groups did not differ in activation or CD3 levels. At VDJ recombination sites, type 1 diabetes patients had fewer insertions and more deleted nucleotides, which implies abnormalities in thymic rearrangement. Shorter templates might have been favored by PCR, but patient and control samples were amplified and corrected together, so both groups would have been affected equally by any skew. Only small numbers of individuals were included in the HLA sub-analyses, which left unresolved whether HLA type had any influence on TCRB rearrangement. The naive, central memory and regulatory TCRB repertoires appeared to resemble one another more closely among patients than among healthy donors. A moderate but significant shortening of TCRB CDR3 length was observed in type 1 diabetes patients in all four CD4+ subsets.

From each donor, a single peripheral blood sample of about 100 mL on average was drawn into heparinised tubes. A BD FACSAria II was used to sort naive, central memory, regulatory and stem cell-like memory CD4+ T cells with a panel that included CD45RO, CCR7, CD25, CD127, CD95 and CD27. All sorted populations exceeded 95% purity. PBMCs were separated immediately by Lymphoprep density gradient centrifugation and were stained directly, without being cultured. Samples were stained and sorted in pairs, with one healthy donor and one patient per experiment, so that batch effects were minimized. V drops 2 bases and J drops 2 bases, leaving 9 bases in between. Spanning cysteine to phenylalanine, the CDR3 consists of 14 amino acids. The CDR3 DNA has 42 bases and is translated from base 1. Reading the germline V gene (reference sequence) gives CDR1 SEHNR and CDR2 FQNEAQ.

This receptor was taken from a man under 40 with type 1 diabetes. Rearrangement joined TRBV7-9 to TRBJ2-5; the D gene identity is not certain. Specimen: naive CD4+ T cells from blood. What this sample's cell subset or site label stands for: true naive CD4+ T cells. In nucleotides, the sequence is TGTGCCAGCAGCTTAATAGGGTCTCAAGAGACCCAGTACTTC. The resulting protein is CASSLIGSQETQYF. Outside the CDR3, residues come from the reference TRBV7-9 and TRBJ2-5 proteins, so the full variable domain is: DTGVSQNPRHKITKRGQNVTFRCDPISEHNRLYWYRQTLGQGPEFLTYFQNEAQLEKSRLLSDRFSAERPKGSFSTLEIQRTEQGDSAMYLCASSLIGSQETQYFGPGTRLLVL.